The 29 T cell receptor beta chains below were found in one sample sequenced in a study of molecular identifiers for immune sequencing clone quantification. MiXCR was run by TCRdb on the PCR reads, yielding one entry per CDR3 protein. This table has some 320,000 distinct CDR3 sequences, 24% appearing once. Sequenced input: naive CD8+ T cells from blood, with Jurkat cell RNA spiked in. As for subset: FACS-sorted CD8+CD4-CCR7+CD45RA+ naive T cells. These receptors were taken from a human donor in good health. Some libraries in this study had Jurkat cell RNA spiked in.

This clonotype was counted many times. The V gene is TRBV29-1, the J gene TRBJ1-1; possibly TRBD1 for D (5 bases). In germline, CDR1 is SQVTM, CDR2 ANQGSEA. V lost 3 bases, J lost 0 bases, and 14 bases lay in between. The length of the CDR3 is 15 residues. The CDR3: CSVESGRLMNTEAFF. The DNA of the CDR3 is TGCAGCGTTGAGTCGGGGCGCCTTATGAACACTGAAGCTTTCTTT.

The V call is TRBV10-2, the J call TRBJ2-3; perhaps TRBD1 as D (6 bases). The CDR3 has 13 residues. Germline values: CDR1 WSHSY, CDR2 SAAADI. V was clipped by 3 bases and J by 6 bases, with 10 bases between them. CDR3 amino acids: CASSDWGPDTQYF. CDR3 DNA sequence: TGCGCCAGCAGTGATTGGGGGCCGGATACGCAGTATTTT.

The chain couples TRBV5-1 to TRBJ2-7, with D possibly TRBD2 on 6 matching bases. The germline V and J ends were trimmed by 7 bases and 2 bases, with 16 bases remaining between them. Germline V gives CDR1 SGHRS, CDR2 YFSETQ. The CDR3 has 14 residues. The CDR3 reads CASCPGTGPYEQYF. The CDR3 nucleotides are TGCGCCAGCTGCCCCGGGACTGGACCCTACGAGCAGTACTTC.

CDR3 loop: CASSPTGQGIEAFF. The CDR3 DNA follows: TGCGCCAGCAGCCCGACCGGGCAGGGAATTGAAGCTTTCTTT. This rearrangement joins TRBV5-1 to TRBJ1-1, with a possible D match to TRBD1 (5 bases). Germline V gene lookup returns CDR1 SGHRS and CDR2 YFSETQ. V shed 4 bases and J shed 7 bases, with 17 bases lying between them. The length of the CDR3 is 14 residues.

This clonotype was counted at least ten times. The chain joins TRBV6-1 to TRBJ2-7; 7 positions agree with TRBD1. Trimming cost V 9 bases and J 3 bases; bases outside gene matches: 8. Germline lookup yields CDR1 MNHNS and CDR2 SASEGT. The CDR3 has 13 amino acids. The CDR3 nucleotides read TGTGCCAGTAGGGACAGAGGAAACTACGAGCAGTACTTC. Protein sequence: CASRDRGNYEQYF.

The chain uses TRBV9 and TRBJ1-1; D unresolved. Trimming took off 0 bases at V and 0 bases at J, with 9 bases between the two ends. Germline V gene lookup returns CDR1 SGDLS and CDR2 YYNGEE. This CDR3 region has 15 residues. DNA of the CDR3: TGTGCCAGCAGCGTAGTTGGAAACCTGAACACTGAAGCTTTCTTT. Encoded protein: CASSVVGNLNTEAFF.

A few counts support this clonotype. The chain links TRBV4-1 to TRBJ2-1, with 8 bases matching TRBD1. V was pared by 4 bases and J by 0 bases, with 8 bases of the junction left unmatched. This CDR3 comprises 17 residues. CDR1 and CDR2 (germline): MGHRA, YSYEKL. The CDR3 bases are TGCGCCAGCAGCCGCGGACAGGGCCTAAGCTCCTACAATGAGCAGTTCTTC. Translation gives CASSRGQGLSSYNEQFF.

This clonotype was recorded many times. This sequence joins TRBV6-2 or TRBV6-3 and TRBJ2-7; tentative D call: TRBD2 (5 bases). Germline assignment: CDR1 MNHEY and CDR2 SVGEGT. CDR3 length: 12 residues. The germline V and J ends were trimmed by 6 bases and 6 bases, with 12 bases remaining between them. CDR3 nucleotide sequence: TGTGCCAGCAGCCCCACGGCGGGCGAGCAGTACTTC. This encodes CASSPTAGEQYF.

CDR3 region: CASMGLAGTNEQFF. The CDR3 coding sequence is TGTGCCAGCATGGGGCTAGCGGGGACCAATGAGCAGTTCTTC. V usage is TRBV27 and J usage is TRBJ2-1, with TRBD2 matching over 9 bases. The germline V gene has CDR1 MNHEY and CDR2 SMNVEV (reference sequence). This CDR3 is 14 amino acids long. J gave up 6 bases and V 7 bases, and 7 bases lay outside the gene matches.

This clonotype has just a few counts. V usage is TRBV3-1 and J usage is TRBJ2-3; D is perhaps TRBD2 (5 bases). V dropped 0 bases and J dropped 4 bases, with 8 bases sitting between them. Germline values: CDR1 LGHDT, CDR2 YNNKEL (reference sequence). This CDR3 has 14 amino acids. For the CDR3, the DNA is TGTGCCAGCAGCCAAGATAGCGTCGCAGATACGCAGTATTTT. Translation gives CASSQDSVADTQYF.

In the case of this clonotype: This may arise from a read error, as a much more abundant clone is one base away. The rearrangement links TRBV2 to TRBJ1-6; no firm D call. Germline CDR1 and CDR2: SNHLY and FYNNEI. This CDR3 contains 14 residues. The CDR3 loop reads CASSARGGNTPLHF. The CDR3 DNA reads TGTGCCAGCAGTGCCCGGGGTGGTAATACACCCCTCCACTTT.

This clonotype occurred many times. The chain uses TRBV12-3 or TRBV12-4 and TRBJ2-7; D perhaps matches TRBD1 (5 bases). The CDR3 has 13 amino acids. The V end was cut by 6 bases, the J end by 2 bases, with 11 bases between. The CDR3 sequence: CASSHGHPYEQYF. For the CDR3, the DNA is TGTGCCAGCAGCCACGGACATCCCTACGAGCAGTACTTC.

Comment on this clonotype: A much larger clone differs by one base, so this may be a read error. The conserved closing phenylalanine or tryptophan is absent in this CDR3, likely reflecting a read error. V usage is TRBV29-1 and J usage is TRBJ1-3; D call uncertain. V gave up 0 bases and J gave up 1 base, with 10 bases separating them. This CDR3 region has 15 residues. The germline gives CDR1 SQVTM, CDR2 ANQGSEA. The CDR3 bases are TGCAGCGTTGAAGATTACGGAAATTCTGGAAACACCATATATGTT. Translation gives CSVEDYGNSGNTIYV.

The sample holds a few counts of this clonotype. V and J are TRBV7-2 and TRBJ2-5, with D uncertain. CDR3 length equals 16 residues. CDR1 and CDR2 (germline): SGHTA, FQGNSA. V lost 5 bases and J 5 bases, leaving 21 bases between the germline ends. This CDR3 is CASSPAAGNTAETQYF. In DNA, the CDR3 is TGTGCCAGCAGCCCTGCCGCTGGCAATACCGCCGAGACCCAGTACTTC.

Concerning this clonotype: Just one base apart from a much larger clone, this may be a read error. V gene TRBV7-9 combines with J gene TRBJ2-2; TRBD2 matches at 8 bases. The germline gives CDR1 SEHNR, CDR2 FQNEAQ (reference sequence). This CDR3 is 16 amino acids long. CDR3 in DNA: TGTGCCAGCAGCCCACAACTAGCGGCGAACCCCGGGGAGCTGTTTTTT. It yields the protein CASSPQLAANPGELFF.

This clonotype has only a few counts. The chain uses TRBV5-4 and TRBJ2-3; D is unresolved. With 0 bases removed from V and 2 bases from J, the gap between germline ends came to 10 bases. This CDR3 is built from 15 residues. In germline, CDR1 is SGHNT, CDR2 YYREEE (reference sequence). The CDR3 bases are TGTGCCAGCAGCTTGGATTCTCACCCCACAGATACGCAGTATTTT. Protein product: CASSLDSHPTDTQYF.

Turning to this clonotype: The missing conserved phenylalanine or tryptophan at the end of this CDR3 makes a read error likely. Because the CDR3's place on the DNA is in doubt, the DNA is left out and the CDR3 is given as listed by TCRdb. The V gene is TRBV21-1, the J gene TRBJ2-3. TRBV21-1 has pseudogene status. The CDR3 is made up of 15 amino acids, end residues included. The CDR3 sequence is CAGSRPAVNPDTQYY.

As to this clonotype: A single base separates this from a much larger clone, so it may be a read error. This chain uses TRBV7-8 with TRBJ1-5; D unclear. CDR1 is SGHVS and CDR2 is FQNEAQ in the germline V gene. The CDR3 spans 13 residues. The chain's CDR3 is CASSLSGPPPPHF. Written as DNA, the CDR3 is TGTGCCAGCAGCCTATCCGGCCCCCCGCCCCCGCATTTT.

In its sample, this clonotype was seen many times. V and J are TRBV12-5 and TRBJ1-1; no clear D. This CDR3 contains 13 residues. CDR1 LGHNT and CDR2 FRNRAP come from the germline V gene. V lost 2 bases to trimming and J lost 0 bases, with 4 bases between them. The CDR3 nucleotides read TGTGCTAGTGGTTTGACGATGAACACTGAAGCTTTCTTT. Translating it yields CASGLTMNTEAFF.

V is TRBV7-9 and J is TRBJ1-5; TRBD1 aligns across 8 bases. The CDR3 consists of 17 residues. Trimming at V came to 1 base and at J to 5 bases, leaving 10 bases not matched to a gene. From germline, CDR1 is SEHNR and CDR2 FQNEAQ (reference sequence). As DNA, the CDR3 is TGTGCCAGCAGCTTAGGCGCAGGCAGGGGGCGAGATCAGCCCCAGCATTTT. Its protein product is CASSLGAGRGRDQPQHF.

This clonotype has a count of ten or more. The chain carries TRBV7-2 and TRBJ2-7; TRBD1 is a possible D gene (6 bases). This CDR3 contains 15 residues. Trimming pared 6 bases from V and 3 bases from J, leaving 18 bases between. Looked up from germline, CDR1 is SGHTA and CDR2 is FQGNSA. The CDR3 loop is CASRPTGTPNYEQYF. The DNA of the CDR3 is TGTGCCAGCAGACCGACCGGGACACCTAACTACGAGCAGTACTTC.

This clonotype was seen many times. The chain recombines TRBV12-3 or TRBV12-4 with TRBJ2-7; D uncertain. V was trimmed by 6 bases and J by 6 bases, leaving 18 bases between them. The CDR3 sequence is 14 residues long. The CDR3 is CASSYLGGLSEQYF. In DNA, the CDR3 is TGTGCCAGCAGCTACCTAGGTGGGCTATCCGAGCAGTACTTC.

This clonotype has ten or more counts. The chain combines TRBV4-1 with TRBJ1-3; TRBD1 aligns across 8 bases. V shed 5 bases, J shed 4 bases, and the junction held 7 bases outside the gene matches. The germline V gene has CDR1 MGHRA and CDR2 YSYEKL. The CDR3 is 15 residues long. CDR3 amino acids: CASSYLTGEGNTIYF. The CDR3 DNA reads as TGCGCCAGCAGCTATCTGACAGGGGAAGGAAACACCATATATTTT.

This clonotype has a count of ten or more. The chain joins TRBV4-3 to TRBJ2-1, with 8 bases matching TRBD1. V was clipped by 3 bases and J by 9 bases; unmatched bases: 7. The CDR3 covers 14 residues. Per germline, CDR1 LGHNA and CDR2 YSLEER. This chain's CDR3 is CASSHWGDRSEQFF. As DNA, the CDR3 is TGCGCCAGCAGCCACTGGGGGGACAGGAGTGAGCAGTTCTTC.

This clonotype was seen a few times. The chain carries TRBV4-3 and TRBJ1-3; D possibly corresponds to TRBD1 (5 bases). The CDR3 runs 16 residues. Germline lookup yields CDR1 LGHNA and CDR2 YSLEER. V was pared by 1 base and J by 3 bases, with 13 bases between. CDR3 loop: CASSQARGGNGNTIYF. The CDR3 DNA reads TGCGCCAGCAGCCAAGCCCGGGGGGGAAATGGAAACACCATATATTTT.

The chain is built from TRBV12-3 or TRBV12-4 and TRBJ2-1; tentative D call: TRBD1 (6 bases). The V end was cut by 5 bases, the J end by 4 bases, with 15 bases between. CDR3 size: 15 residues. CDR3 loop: CASSSAGTPYNEQFF. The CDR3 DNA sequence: TGTGCCAGCAGTAGCGCCGGGACACCGTACAATGAGCAGTTCTTC.

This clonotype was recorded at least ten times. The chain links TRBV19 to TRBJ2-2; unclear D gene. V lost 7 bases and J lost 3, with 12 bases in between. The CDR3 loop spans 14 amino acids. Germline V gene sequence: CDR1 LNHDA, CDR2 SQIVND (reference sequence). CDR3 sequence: CASTLVGYTGELFF. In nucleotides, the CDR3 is TGTGCCAGTACCCTGGTCGGGTACACCGGGGAGCTGTTTTTT. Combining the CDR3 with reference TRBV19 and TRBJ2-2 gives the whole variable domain DGGITQSPKYLFRKEGQNVTLSCEQNLNHDAMYWYRQDPGQGLRLIYYSQIVNDFQKGDIAEGYSVSREKKESFPLTVTSAQKNPTAFYLCASTLVGYTGELFFGEGSRLTVL.

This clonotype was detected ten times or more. CDR3 protein: CSVDGGGFSTDTQYF. The CDR3, as DNA: TGCAGCGTTGACGGTGGGGGGTTCAGCACAGATACGCAGTATTTT. This chain uses TRBV29-1 with TRBJ2-3, with D possibly matching TRBD2 (6 bases). V was pared by 3 bases and J by 0 bases, with 13 bases between. The CDR3 is made up of 15 amino acids. Germline V gene data show CDR1 as SQVTM and CDR2 as ANQGSEA.

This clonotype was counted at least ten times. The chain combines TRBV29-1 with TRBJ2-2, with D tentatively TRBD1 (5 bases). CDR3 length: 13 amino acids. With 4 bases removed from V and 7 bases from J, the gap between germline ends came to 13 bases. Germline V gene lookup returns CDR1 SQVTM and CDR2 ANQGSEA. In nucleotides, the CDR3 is TGCAGCGTTGTTAAGACAGCCGACGGGGAGCTGTTTTTT. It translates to CSVVKTADGELFF.